A selection of T cell receptor beta chains follows, all from one sample in a study of T cells in Graves' hyperthyroidism and ophthalmopathy. One entry per CDR3 protein results from TCRdb running MiXCR on the multiplex PCR reads. The data show fewer than 850,000 distinct CDR3 sequences, 15% to 20% seen once. Sequenced: blood. The receptor source for this set is a man aged 50 to 60 with Graves' hyperthyroidism. CDR3s include the opening cysteine and the closing phenylalanine or tryptophan. Fields, in order: V gene, D gene, clone size, J gene, CDR3 DNA, CDR3 protein. The D gene is left open where the match is weak. Clone size is not always given. Where it is, it says once, few, many or a class for expanded clones.

TRBV6-2/TRBV6-3	.	.	TRBJ2-2	TGTGCCAGCACTCCCTCCGCTGCTAACACCGGGGAGCTGTTTTTT	CASTPSAANTGELFF
TRBV13	.	once	TRBJ2-5	TGTGCCAGCAGCTCTAGACAGGGAGGATTGGAGACCCAGTACTTC	CASSSRQGGLETQYF
TRBV6-1	.	many	TRBJ1-1	TGTGCCAGCCGCCCAGACAGTACTAACACTGAAGCTTTCTTT	CASRPDSTNTEAFF
TRBV20-1	.	few	TRBJ1-5	TGCAGTGCTACCTCTTCCGGGCCGATCAATCAGCCCCAGCATTTT	CSATSSGPINQPQHF
TRBV5-1	.	many	TRBJ1-1	TGCGCCAGCAGCGTAGGACAGTTGATGAACACTGAAGCTTTCTTT	CASSVGQLMNTEAFF
TRBV28	.	many	TRBJ2-7	TGTGCCAGCAGTTTAAAATTATACGAGCAGTACTTC	CASSLKLYEQYF
TRBV20-1	.	many	TRBJ2-7	TGCAGTGCTAGTTACGAGCAGTACTTC	CSASYEQYF
TRBV10-3	.	.	TRBJ1-5	TGTGCCATCAGTGAGTCGTTGGGATCGGGCAATCAGCCCCAGCATTTT	CAISESLGSGNQPQHF
TRBV10-3	.	.	TRBJ1-1	TGTGCCATCATTAGCGGCGGTCAGGGGAACACTGAAGCTTTCTTT	CAIISGGQGNTEAFF
TRBV6-2/TRBV6-3	.	.	TRBJ2-1	TGTGCCAGTGGGTTGGGACCCGGGGAGCAGTTCTTC	CASGLGPGEQFF
TRBV2	TRBD2	many	TRBJ2-7	TGTGCCAGCAGAGGACTAGCGGGAGGGCCGAGCTCCTACGAGCAGTACTTC	CASRGLAGGPSSYEQYF
TRBV7-2	.	few	TRBJ2-1	TGTGCCAGCAGCTTAGGACCTGACAAGTACAATGAGCAGTTCTTC	CASSLGPDKYNEQFF
TRBV7-2	.	once	TRBJ1-2	TGTGCCAGCAGCTTGGGGATTACTAACTATGGCTACACCTTC	CASSLGITNYGYTF
TRBV30	.	few	TRBJ1-5	TGTGCCTGGAGTGTTGAAGATAATCAGCCCCAGCATTTT	CAWSVEDNQPQHF
TRBV20-1	TRBD2	few	TRBJ2-1	TGCAGTGCTAGTTCGGGGGGAGTGAACTACAATGAGCAGTTCTTC	CSASSGGVNYNEQFF
TRBV19	TRBD1	.	TRBJ2-7	TGTGCCAGTTTGGACCGGGACAGGCCTTACGAGCAGTACTTC	CASLDRDRPYEQYF
TRBV20-1	TRBD1	many	TRBJ2-5	TGCAGTGCTAGCCGGGACAGGGAGCAAGAGACCCAGTACTTC	CSASRDREQETQYF
TRBV2	TRBD1	many	TRBJ1-5	TGTGCCAGTGGAGCCACAGGGGAGTTCCGGCAGCCCCAGCATTTT	CASGATGEFRQPQHF
TRBV10-3	.	many	TRBJ1-1	TGTGCCATCAGAGAGGGTCGATCAACTGAAGCTTTCTTT	CAIREGRSTEAFF
TRBV28	.	many	TRBJ1-1	TGTGCCAGCAGCCAACCAAAGGCACCGAACACTGAAGCTTTCTTT	CASSQPKAPNTEAFF
TRBV7-9	.	many	TRBJ1-1	TGTGCCAGCAGCTTATTGGGGGTTTCGAACACTGAAGCTTTCTTT	CASSLLGVSNTEAFF
TRBV29-1	TRBD1	many	TRBJ2-7	TGCAGCGCCCTAAAATCAGGGGGCTACTACGAGCAGTACTTC	CSALKSGGYYEQYF
TRBV12-3/TRBV12-4	TRBD1	many	TRBJ2-7	TGTGCCAGCAGTCCCGGGACAGGGGCTGAGCAGTACTTC	CASSPGTGAEQYF
TRBV7-9	.	.	TRBJ1-1	TGTGCCAGCAGCTTAGTTGACAGAGATTATGAAGCTTTCTTT	CASSLVDRDYEAFF
TRBV6-1	.	few	TRBJ1-5	TGTGCCAGCAGTACCGGGGGCCAGCGCGGTCAGCCCCAGCATTTT	CASSTGGQRGQPQHF
TRBV6-5	.	few	TRBJ2-7	TGTGCCAGCAGTTACTCGAAGGGGACCTACGAGCAGTACTTC	CASSYSKGTYEQYF
TRBV2	TRBD1	many	TRBJ1-5	TGTGCCAGCAGTGACAGGGGGGAGAATCAGCCCCAGCATTTT	CASSDRGENQPQHF
TRBV27	.	.	TRBJ1-2	TGTGCCAGCAGTTTTGTCGGGGGGACTGGCTATGGCTACACCTTC	CASSFVGGTGYGYTF
TRBV4-1	TRBD2	.	TRBJ2-1	TGCGCCAGCAGCCAGGCCTTACGGGGACTAGCGGGAGGGAATGAGCAGTTCTTC	CASSQALRGLAGGNEQFF
TRBV2	TRBD2	many	TRBJ2-7	TGTGCCAGCAGTGAAGCGCCAAGCGGGAGGGGCGAGCAGTACTTC	CASSEAPSGRGEQYF
TRBV27	TRBD2	many	TRBJ2-1	TGTGCCACCGGGACTAGCGGGAGTAGGGACAATGAGCAGTTCTTC	CATGTSGSRDNEQFF
TRBV10-3	.	.	TRBJ1-1	TGTGCCATCAGGGGAGGGTACGAAGCTTTCTTT	CAIRGGYEAFF
TRBV19	.	few	TRBJ2-2	TGTGCCGGCCGAAGGGGAGAAACCGGGGAGCTGTTTTTT	CAGRRGETGELFF
TRBV7-2	TRBD1	.	TRBJ1-6	TGTGCCAGCAGGATAGGACAGGGATCTTCACCCCTCCACTTT	CASRIGQGSSPLHF
TRBV18	.	many	TRBJ2-1	TGTGCCAGCTCACCACCGAGAGCCGGTGAGCAGTTCTTC	CASSPPRAGEQFF
TRBV30	.	few	TRBJ2-3	TGTGCCTGGAGTGAGGGACGCACAGATACGCAGTATTTT	CAWSEGRTDTQYF
TRBV12-3/TRBV12-4	.	many	TRBJ1-5	TGTGCCAGCAGTTTTATGAGTTCTCCCCATCAGCCCCAGCATTTT	CASSFMSSPHQPQHF
TRBV12-3/TRBV12-4	TRBD2	.	TRBJ2-7	TGTGCCAGCAGTTTAGTCCGACTAGCGGGAATCAACGAGCAGTACTTC	CASSLVRLAGINEQYF
TRBV3-1	.	.	TRBJ2-3	TGTGCCAGCAGCGGGGACCCCCCAACAGATACGCAGTATTTT	CASSGDPPTDTQYF
TRBV29-1	TRBD1	.	TRBJ1-5	TGCAGCGTTGTTTTAGGACAGGGACAGCCCCAGCATTTT	CSVVLGQGQPQHF
TRBV7-8	.	many	TRBJ2-7	TGTGCCAGCAGCCACCCGGGAGTATACGAGCAGTACTTC	CASSHPGVYEQYF
TRBV15	TRBD1	many	TRBJ1-4	TGTGCCACCAGCAGGATGCAGGGGGTAAATGAAAAACTGTTTTTT	CATSRMQGVNEKLFF
TRBV29-1	.	.	TRBJ2-3	TGCAGCGCACTACAGGCGCTACCCACAGATACGCAGTATTTT	CSALQALPTDTQYF
TRBV6-2/TRBV6-3	.	many	TRBJ2-7	TGTGCCAGCAGTCGGGCTGCGGTTGAGCAGTACTTC	CASSRAAVEQYF
TRBV6-1	TRBD2	few	TRBJ2-4	TGTGCCAGCAGTTCCGGCGGGGGGCCTAAAAACATTCAGTACTTC	CASSSGGGPKNIQYF